This passage covers 20 T cell receptor beta chains from one sample sequenced in a study of blood T cell repertoires in COVID-19. Using immunoSEQ multiplex PCR, the repertoire was profiled, and TCRdb retains in-frame clones only, with some absent. The sample has a few hundred thousand clones; nearly 90% are singletons. Sequenced input: peripheral blood. These receptors all stem from a woman in her twenties or thirties with COVID-19, enrolled during active disease.

The V call is TRBV10-3, the J call TRBJ1-4, with D tentatively TRBD1 (5 bases). This CDR3 has 17 residues. Germline loops: CDR1 ENHRY, CDR2 SYGVKD. The ends were cut back, 2 bases at V and 7 bases at J, with 20 bases in the middle. The CDR3, as DNA: TGTGCCATCAGTGAGGCCGAGGGACTCCCGGGGGGTGAAAAACTGTTTTTT. Protein product: CAISEAEGLPGGEKLFF.

The CDR3 loop reads CASSPLAANTEAFF. CDR3 sequence (DNA): TGTGCCAGCTCACCACTGGCCGCGAACACTGAAGCTTTCTTT. The chain combines TRBV18 with TRBJ1-1; D unresolved. The germline CDR1 and CDR2 sequences are KGHSH and LQKENI. This CDR3 spans 14 amino acids. The V and J ends lost 1 base and 1 base respectively, with 7 bases between them.

This clone was found once. The rearrangement uses TRBV21-1 and TRBJ1-2; the tabulated D call, TRBD1, remains unverified against the DNA. TRBV21-1 is a known pseudogene. The CDR3 is made up of 12 amino acids. The CDR3 DNA sequence: TGTGCCAGCGAGTACAGTAACTATGGCTACACCTTC. Protein: CASEYSNYGYTF.

The rearrangement joins TRBV5-1 to TRBJ2-7, with D unclear. Looked up from germline, CDR1 is SGHRS and CDR2 is YFSETQ. V was clipped by 0 bases and J by 6 bases, with 10 bases between them. The CDR3 is 13 residues long. As DNA, the CDR3 is TGCGCCAGCAGCTTGGACTTATTTTCCGAGCAGTACGTC. Translated, it gives CASSLDLFSEQYV.

The chain has TRBV4-1 and TRBJ2-7, with D possibly matching TRBD1 (6 bases). The CDR3 is 17 amino acids. Germline CDR1 MGHRA, CDR2 YSYEKL. The V gene lost 0 bases and the J gene lost 2 bases, with 17 bases spanning the gap. The CDR3 DNA reads TGCGCCAGCAGCCAAGAATTTACACAGGGAGACCCCTACGAGCAGTACGTC. It specifies CASSQEFTQGDPYEQYV.

The V call is TRBV5-6, the J call TRBJ1-1; no clear D gene. V lost 4 bases to trimming and J lost 11 bases, with 15 bases between them. The CDR3 extends over 12 amino acids. CDR1 is SGHDT, CDR2 YYEEEE, per germline. The CDR3: CASSPMGGRAFF. DNA for the CDR3: TGTGCCAGCAGCCCGATGGGAGGAAGGGCTTTCTTT.

The V call is TRBV28, the J call TRBJ1-2; TRBD1 matches at 11 bases. Germline V lookup: CDR1 MDHEN, CDR2 SYDVKM. This CDR3 has 16 amino acids. Trimming at V came to 3 bases and at J to 5 bases, leaving 8 bases not matched to a gene. The CDR3 region is CASSLRDRGFRYGYTF. DNA of the CDR3: TGTGCCAGCAGTTTGAGGGACAGGGGGTTTCGGTATGGCTACACCTTC.

This chain joins TRBV15 and TRBJ2-3, with a possible D match to TRBD2 (6 bases). The germline gives CDR1 LNHNV, CDR2 YYDKDF (reference sequence). V lost 3 bases, J lost 4 bases, and 14 bases lay in between. The CDR3 runs to 15 residues. CDR3 nucleotides: TGTGCCACCAGCAGTAGGGGACTTGGGGCAGATACGCAGTATTTT. Amino acid sequence: CATSSRGLGADTQYF.

The chain employs TRBV5-1 and TRBJ2-2; TRBD2 aligns across 7 bases. This CDR3 region has 14 residues. The germline V gene has CDR1 SGHRS and CDR2 YFSETQ. V trimming: 4 bases; J trimming: 6 bases; junction bases outside the gene matches: 6. The CDR3 sequence: CASSQDTSAGELFF. CDR3 coding DNA: TGCGCCAGCAGCCAAGATACTAGCGCCGGGGAGCTGTTTTTT.

This clone has more than one count but fewer than ten. The chain uses TRBV6-1 and TRBJ2-5; D is unresolved. CDR1 is MNHNS, CDR2 SASEGT, per germline. V gave up 1 base and J gave up 4 bases, with 7 bases separating them. This CDR3 contains 13 residues. CDR3 sequence reads: CASSEGALETQYF. CDR3 sequence (DNA): TGTGCCAGCAGTGAAGGAGCTCTAGAGACCCAGTACTTC.

This clone was observed a handful of times. This chain connects TRBV19 to TRBJ2-4; TRBD1 is a possible D gene (6 bases). CDR1 is LNHDA, CDR2 SQIVND, per germline (reference sequence). The CDR3 has 16 amino acids. V dropped 1 base and J dropped 0 bases, with 10 bases sitting between them. The CDR3 reads CASSIVPDRAKNIQYF. CDR3 nucleotide sequence: TGTGCCAGTAGTATAGTACCGGACAGAGCCAAAAACATTCAGTACTTC. The variable domain in full, completed from reference TRBV19 and TRBJ2-4, reads DGGITQSPKYLFRKEGQNVTLSCEQNLNHDAMYWYRQDPGQGLRLIYYSQIVNDFQKGDIAEGYSVSREKKESFPLTVTSAQKNPTAFYLCASSIVPDRAKNIQYFGAGTRLSVL.

This clone has just a few counts. The rearrangement links TRBV18 to TRBJ2-1; 11 positions match TRBD2. The CDR3 loop spans 15 amino acids. J lost 11 bases, V lost 0 bases, and 6 bases had no gene match. CDR1 is KGHSH and CDR2 is LQKENI in the germline V gene. CDR3 bases: TGTGCCAGCTCACCACCATCTAGCGGGGGGACCCAGCAGTTCTTC. Translated: CASSPPSSGGTQQFF.

This clone was detected once. This chain connects TRBV7-9 to TRBJ2-2; 7 bases agree with TRBD2. The germline gives CDR1 SEHNR, CDR2 FQNEAQ (reference sequence). The CDR3 totals 15 residues. V trimming: 3 bases; J trimming: 0 bases; junction bases outside the gene matches: 1. This CDR3 reads CASSFLAANTGELFF. The CDR3 nucleotides read TGTGCCAGCAGCTTTCTAGCGGCGAACACCGGGGAGCTGTTTTTT. The whole variable domain, remainder taken from reference TRBV7-9 and TRBJ2-2, is DTGVSQNPRHKITKRGQNVTFRCDPISEHNRLYWYRQTLGQGPEFLTYFQNEAQLEKSRLLSDRFSAERPKGSFSTLEIQRTEQGDSAMYLCASSFLAANTGELFFGEGSRLTVL.

The rearrangement joins TRBV11-2 to TRBJ2-6; D is unclear. Germline assignment: CDR1 SGHAT and CDR2 FQNNGV. The V and J ends lost 5 bases and 3 bases respectively, with 5 bases between them. The CDR3 consists of 13 residues. DNA of the CDR3: TGTGCCAGCAGCGCCAGTGGGGCCAACGTCCTGACTTTC. Its translation: CASSASGANVLTF.

The rearrangement links TRBV9 to TRBJ2-2, with TRBD2 identical over 9 bases. Germline V CDR1 and CDR2: SGDLS, YYNGEE. This CDR3 spans 15 amino acids. J lost 4 bases, V lost 0 bases, and 1 base had no gene match. CDR3 sequence (DNA): TGTGCCAGCAGCGTAGCAGCGGGGGGCACCGGGGAGCTGTTTTTT. Amino acids: CASSVAAGGTGELFF.

J is TRBJ2-5 and V is TRBV6-5; D is possibly TRBD1 (5 bases). The germline CDR1 and CDR2 sequences are MNHEY and SVGAGI. Trimming pared 5 bases from V and 5 bases from J, leaving 15 bases between. The CDR3 runs to 14 residues. CDR3 sequence (DNA): TGTGCCAGCAGTCCAGGGTCGGGTCTTGAGACCCAGTACTTC. Its protein is CASSPGSGLETQYF.

Points on this clone: The sample contains more than one DNA sequence encoding this CDR3. The chain carries TRBV18 and TRBJ1-6; possible D gene TRBD1, 5 bases. V was clipped by 3 bases and J by 4 bases, with 7 bases between them. Germline V gene lookup returns CDR1 KGHSH and CDR2 LQKENI. This CDR3 has 14 amino acids. The CDR3: CASSPDSYNSPLHF. As DNA, the CDR3 is TGTGCCAGCTCACCCGACAGTTATAATTCACCCCTCCACTTT.

This chain links TRBV29-1 with TRBJ2-7; 8 bases align to TRBD2. CDR1 is SQVTM and CDR2 is ANQGSEA in the germline V gene. The CDR3 is 15 amino acids. V lost 8 bases to trimming and J lost 7 bases; unmatched junction nucleotides: 19. This CDR3 is CSPLLQRGPFSEQYV. The CDR3 region has the DNA TGCAGCCCTCTCCTTCAGCGGGGGCCGTTCAGTGAGCAGTACGTC.

This clone was counted a single time. V usage is TRBV19 and J usage is TRBJ1-4; no reliable D call. V was pared by 6 bases and J by 7 bases, with 9 bases between. The CDR3 spans 12 residues. Germline-derived CDR1 and CDR2 are LNHDA and SQIVND (reference sequence). The DNA for the CDR3 is TGTGCCAGTAGCGCGGGCGGTGAAAAACTGTTTTTT. Its protein product is CASSAGGEKLFF.

This chain uses TRBV5-1 with TRBJ1-3, with 7 bases identical to TRBD1. The V segment lost 4 bases and the J segment 0 bases; nucleotides outside the gene matches: 4. The CDR3 spans 15 residues. The germline V gene encodes CDR1 SGHRS and CDR2 YFSETQ. Written as DNA, the CDR3 is TGCGCCAGCAGCCCTACAGGGGACTCTGGAAACACCATATATTTT. Its protein is CASSPTGDSGNTIYF.